This TCR beta chain originates from a study of cytomegalovirus exposure and HLA in healthy donors. For the study at large: Most genotyped donors, 65% to 90% of 300 to 400, had Caucasian-associated genetic ancestry.

The study, taken as a whole, reports: Later analysis associated a missense DCLRE1C variant with TCR beta V- and J-gene trimming.

The PCR contained 60 Vbeta and 13 Jbeta primers. The assay was immunoSEQ multiplex PCR, and TCRdb's table has in-frame clones only and misses some. The table shows approximately 100,000 clones, with around two thirds occurring only once. The CDR3 runs to 13 residues. The germline V gene has CDR1 SGHTA and CDR2 FQGTGA. Deletions cut 4 bases from V and 8 bases from J, with 14 bases between. As concerns this clone: Its cognate antigen is unknown.

The donors, nominally healthy at sampling, likely had unrecorded immune exposures. This clonotype originated in a man aged 45 to 65 in good health and CMV-seropositive. Sequencing was performed on PBMCs. The genes are TRBV7-3 and TRBJ1-2; possible D gene TRBD1, 5 bases. The CDR3 spells CASSSPGGEGYTF. CDR3 sequence (DNA): TGTGCCAGCAGCTCCCCCGGAGGGGAGGGCTACACCTTC.